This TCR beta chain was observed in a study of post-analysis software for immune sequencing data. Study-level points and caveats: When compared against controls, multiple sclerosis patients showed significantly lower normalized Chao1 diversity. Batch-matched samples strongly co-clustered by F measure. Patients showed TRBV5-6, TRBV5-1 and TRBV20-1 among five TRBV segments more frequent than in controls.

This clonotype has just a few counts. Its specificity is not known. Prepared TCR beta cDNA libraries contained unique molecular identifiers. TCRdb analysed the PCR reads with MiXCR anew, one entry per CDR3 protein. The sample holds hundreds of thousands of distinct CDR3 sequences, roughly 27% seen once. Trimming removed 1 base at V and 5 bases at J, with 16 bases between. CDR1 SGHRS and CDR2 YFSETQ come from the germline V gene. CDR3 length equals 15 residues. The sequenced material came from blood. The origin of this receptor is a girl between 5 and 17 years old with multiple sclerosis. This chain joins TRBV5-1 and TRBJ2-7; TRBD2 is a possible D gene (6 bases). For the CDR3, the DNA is TGCGCCAGCAGCTTGCCGCGGGACTCTTATCACGAGCAGTACTTC. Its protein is CASSLPRDSYHEQYF.